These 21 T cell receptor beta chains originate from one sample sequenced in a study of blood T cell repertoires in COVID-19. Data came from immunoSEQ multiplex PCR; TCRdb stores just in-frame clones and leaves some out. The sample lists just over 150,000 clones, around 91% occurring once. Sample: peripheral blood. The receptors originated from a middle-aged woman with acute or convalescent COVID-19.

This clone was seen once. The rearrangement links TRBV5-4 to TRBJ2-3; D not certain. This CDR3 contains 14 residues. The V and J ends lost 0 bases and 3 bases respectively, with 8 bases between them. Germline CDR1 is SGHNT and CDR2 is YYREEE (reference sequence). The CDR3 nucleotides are TGTGCCAGCAGCTTGGTCGCGGAGACAGATACGCAGTATTTT. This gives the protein CASSLVAETDTQYF.

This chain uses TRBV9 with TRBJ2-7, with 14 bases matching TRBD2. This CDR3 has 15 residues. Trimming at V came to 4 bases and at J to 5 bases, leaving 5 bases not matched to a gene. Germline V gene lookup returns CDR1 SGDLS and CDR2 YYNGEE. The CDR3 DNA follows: TGTGCCAGCAGCCCTCGGACTAGCGGGAGGAACGAGCAGTACTTC. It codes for CASSPRTSGRNEQYF.

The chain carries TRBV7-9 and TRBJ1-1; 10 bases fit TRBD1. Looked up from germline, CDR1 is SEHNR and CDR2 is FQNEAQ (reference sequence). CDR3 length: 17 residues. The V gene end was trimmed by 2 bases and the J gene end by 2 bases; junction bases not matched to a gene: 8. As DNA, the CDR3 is TGTGCCAGCAGCTTACTACGGGACAGGGGACACAACACTGAAGCTTTCTTT. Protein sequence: CASSLLRDRGHNTEAFF. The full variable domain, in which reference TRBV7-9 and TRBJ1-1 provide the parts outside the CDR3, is DTGVSQNPRHKITKRGQNVTFRCDPISEHNRLYWYRQTLGQGPEFLTYFQNEAQLEKSRLLSDRFSAERPKGSFSTLEIQRTEQGDSAMYLCASSLLRDRGHNTEAFFGQGTRLTVV.

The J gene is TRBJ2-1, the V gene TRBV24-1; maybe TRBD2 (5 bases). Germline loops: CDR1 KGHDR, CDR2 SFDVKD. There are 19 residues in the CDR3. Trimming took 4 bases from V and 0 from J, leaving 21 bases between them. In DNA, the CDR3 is TGTGCCACCAGTGACGCTGCACCCACGCGGGTGGGCTCCTACAATGAGCAGTTCTTC. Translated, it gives CATSDAAPTRVGSYNEQFF.

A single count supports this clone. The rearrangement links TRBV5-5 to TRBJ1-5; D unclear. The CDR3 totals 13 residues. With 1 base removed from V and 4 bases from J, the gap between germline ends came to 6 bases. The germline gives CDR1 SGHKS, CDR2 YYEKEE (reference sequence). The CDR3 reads CASSLLMNQPQHF. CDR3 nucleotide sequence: TGTGCCAGCAGCTTGTTAATGAATCAGCCCCAGCATTTT.

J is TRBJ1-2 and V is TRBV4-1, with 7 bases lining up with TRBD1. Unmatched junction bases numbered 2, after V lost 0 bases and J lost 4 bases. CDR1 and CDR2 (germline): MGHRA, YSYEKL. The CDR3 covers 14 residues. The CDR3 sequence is CASSQDYRGYGYTF. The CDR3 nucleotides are TGCGCCAGCAGCCAAGATTACAGGGGCTATGGCTACACCTTC.

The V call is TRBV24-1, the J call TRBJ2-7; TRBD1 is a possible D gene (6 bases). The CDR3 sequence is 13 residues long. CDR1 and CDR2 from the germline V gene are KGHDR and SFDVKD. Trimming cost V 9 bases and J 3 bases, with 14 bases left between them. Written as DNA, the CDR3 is TGTGCCACCGGGGACACTTTCGGCTACGAGCAGTACTTC. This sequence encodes CATGDTFGYEQYF.

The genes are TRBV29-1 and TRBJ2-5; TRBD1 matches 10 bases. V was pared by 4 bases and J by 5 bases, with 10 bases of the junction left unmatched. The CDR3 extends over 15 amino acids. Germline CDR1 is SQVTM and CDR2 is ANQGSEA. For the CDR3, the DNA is TGCAGCGTTGCCACATTGGACAGGGGGACGGAGACCCAGTACTTC. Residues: CSVATLDRGTETQYF.

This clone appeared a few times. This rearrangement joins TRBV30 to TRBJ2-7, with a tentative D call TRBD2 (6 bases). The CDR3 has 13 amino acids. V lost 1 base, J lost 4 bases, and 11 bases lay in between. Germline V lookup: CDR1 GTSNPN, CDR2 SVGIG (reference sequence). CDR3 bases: TGTGCCTGGAGTGAGGGACTCCAATACGAGCAGTACTTC. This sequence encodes CAWSEGLQYEQYF.

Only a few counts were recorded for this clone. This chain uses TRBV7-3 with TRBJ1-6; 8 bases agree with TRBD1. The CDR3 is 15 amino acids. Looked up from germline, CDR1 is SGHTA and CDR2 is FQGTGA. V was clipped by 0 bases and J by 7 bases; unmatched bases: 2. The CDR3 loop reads CASSLTGTGNSPLHF. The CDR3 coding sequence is TGTGCCAGCAGCTTAACTGGGACAGGCAATTCACCCCTCCACTTT.

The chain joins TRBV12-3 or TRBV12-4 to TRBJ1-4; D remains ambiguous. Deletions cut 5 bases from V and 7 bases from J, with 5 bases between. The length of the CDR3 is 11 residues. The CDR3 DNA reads TGTGCCAGCAGTCCTCGTGAAAAACTGTTTTTT. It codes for CASSPREKLFF.

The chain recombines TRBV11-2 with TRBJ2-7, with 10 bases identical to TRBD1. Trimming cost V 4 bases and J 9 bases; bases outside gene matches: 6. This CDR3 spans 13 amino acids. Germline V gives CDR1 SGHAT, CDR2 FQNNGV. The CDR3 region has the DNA TGTGCCAGCAGCTCATGGGACAGGGGTGTGCAGTACTTC. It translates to CASSSWDRGVQYF.

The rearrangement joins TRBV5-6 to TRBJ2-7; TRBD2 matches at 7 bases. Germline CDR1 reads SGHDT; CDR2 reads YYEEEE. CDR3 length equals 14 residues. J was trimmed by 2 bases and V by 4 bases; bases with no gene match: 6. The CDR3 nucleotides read TGTGCCAGCAGCCCAAGCGGGGCCACCTACGAGCAGTACTTC. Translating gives CASSPSGATYEQYF. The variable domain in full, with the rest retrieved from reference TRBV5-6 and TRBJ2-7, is DAGVTQSPTHLIKTRGQQVTLRCSPKSGHDTVSWYQQALGQGPQFIFQYYEEEERQRGNFPDRFSGHQFPNYSSELNVNALLLGDSALYLCASSPSGATYEQYFGPGTRLTVT.

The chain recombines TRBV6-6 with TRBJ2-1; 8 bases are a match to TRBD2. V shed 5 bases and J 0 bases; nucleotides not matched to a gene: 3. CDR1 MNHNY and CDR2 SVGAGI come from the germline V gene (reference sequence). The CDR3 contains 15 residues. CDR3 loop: CASSLSGSSYNEQFF. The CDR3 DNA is TGTGCCAGCAGTCTCAGCGGGAGCTCCTACAATGAGCAGTTCTTC.

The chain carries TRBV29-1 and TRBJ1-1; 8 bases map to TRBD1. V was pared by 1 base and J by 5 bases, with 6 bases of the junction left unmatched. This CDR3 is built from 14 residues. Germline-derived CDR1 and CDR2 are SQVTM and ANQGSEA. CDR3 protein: CSVEGTGSPTEAFF. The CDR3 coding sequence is TGCAGCGTTGAAGGGACAGGGTCCCCTACTGAAGCTTTCTTT.

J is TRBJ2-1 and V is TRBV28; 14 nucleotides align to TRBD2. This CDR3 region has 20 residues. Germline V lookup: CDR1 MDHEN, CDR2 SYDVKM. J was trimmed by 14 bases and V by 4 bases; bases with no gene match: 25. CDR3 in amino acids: CASSSLGLAGGRGDTVVEFF. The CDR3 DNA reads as TGTGCCAGCAGTTCGCTCGGACTAGCGGGGGGAAGGGGGGATACTGTAGTGGAGTTCTTC.

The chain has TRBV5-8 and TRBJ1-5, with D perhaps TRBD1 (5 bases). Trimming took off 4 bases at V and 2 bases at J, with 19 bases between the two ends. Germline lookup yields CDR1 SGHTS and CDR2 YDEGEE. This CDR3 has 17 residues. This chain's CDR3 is CASSPKAQGTGNQPQHF. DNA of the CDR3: TGTGCCAGCAGCCCAAAGGCTCAGGGAACGGGCAATCAGCCCCAGCATTTT.

The CDR3 reads CASSPPDSPLHF. The CDR3 DNA reads TGTGCCAGCAGCCCCCCTGATTCACCCCTCCACTTT. The genes are TRBV12-3 or TRBV12-4 and TRBJ1-6; D is unresolved. The CDR3 has 12 residues. V was pared by 6 bases and J by 8 bases, with 8 bases between.

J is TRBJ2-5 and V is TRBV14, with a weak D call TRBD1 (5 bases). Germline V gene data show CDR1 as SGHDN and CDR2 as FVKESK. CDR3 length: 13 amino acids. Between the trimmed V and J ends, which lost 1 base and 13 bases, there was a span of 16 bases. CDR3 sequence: CASSQGSDTRLYF. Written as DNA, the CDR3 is TGTGCCAGCAGCCAAGGCTCGGACACCCGGCTGTACTTC.

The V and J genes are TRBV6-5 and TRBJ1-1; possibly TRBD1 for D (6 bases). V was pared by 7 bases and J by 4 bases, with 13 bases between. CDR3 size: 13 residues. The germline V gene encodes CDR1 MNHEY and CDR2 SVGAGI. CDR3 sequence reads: CASTGQRGTEAFF. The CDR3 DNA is TGTGCCAGCACCGGACAGAGGGGCACTGAAGCTTTCTTT.

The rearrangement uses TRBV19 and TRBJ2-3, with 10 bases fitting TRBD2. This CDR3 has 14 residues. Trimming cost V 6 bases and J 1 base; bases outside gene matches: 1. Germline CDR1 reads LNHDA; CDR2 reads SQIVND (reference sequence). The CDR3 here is CASRTSGGTDTQYF. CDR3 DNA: TGTGCCAGTAGAACTAGCGGGGGCACAGATACGCAGTATTTT. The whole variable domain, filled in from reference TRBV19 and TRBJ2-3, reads DGGITQSPKYLFRKEGQNVTLSCEQNLNHDAMYWYRQDPGQGLRLIYYSQIVNDFQKGDIAEGYSVSREKKESFPLTVTSAQKNPTAFYLCASRTSGGTDTQYFGPGTRLTVL.